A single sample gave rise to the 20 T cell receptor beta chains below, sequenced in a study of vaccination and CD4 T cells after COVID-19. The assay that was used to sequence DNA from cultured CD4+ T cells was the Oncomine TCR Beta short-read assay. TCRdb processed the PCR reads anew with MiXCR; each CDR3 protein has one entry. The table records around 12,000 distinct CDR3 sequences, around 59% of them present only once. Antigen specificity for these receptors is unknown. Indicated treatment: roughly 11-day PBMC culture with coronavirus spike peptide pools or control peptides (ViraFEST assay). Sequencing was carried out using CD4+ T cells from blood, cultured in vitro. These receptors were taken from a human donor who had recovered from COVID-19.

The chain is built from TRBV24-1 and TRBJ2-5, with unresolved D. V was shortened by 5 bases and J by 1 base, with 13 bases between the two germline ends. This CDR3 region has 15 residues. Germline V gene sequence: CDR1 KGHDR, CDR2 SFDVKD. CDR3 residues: CATSAFTGFQETQYF. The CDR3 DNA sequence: TGTGCCACCAGTGCCTTCACCGGGTTCCAAGAGACCCAGTACTTC.

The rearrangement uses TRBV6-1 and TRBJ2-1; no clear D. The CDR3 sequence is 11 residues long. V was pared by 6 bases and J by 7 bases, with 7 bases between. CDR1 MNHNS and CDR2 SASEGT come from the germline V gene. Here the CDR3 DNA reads TGTGCCAGCAGCCTGGAGAATGAGCAGTTCTTC. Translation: CASSLENEQFF.

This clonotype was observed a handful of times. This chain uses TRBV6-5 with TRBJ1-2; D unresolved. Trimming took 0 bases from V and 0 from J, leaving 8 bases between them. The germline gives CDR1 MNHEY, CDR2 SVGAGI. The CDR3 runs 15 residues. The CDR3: CASSYSGETNYGYTF. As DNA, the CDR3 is TGTGCCAGCAGTTACTCCGGTGAGACTAACTATGGCTACACCTTC.

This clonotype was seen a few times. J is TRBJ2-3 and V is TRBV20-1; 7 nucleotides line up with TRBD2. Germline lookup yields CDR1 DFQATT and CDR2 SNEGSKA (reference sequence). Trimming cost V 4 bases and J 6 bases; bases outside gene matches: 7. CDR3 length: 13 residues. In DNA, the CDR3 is TGCAGTGCTACTAAAATACTAGCGGATACGCAGTATTTT. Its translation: CSATKILADTQYF.

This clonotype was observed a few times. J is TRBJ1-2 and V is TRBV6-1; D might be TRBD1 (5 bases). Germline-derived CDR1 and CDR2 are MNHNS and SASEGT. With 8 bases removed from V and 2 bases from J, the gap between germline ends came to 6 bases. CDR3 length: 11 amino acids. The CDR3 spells CASEGNYGYTF. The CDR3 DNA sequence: TGTGCCAGCGAGGGGAACTATGGCTACACCTTC.

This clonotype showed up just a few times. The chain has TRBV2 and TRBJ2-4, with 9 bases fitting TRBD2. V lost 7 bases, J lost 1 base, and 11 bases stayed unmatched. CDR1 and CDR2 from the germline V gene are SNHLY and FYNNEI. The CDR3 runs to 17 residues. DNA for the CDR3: TGTGCCAGCATGACTAGCGGCCTACGCATGGCCAAAAACATTCAGTACTTC. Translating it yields CASMTSGLRMAKNIQYF.

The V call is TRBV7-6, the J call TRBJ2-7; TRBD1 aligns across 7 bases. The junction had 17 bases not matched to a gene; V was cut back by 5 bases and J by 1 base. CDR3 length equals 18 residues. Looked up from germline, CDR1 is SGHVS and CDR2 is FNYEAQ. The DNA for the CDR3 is TGTGCCAGCAGCCCAAGGACAGGATCTAGCCTTGTATCCTACGAGCAGTACTTC. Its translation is CASSPRTGSSLVSYEQYF. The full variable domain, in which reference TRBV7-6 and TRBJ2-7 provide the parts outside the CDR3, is GAGVSQSPRYKVTKRGQDVALRCDPISGHVSLYWYRQALGQGPEFLTYFNYEAQQDKSGLPNDRFSAERPEGSISTLTIQRTEQRDSAMYRCASSPRTGSSLVSYEQYFGPGTRLTVT.

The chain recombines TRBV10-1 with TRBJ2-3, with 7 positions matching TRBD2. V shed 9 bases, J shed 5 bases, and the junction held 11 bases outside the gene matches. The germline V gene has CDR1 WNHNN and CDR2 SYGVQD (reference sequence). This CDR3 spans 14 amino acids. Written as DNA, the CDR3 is TGCGCCAGGTCCCCCCTGACTAGCCTAGATACGCAGTATTTT. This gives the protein CARSPLTSLDTQYF.

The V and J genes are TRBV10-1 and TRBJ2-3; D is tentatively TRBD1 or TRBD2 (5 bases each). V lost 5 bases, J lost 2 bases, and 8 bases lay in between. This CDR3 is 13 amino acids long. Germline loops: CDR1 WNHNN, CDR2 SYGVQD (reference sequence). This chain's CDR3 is CASSRDLTDTQYF. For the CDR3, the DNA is TGCGCCAGCAGTCGGGACCTCACAGATACGCAGTATTTT.

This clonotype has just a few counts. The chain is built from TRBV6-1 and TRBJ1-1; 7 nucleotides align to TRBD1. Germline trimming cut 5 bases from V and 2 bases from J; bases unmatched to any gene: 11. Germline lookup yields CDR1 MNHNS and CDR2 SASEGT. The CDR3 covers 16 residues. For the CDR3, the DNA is TGTGCCAGCAGTCCTACCCCGGGGACAGCTAACACTGAAGCTTTCTTT. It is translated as CASSPTPGTANTEAFF.

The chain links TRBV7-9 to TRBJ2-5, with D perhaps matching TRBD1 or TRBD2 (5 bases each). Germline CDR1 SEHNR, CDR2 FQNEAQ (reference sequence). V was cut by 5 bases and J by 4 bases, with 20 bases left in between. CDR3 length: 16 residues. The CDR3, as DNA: TGTGCCAGCAGCCTAAGGGGTGTGAGGGGATCAGAGACCCAGTACTTC. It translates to CASSLRGVRGSETQYF.

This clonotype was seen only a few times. The CDR3 region is CASSLLVTGELFF. The DNA for the CDR3 is TGTGCCAGCAGCTTACTAGTTACCGGGGAGCTGTTTTTT. The chain recombines TRBV7-9 with TRBJ2-2; D is uncertain. CDR1 SEHNR and CDR2 FQNEAQ come from the germline V gene (reference sequence). The V end was cut by 2 bases, the J end by 5 bases, with 6 bases between. This CDR3 region has 13 residues.

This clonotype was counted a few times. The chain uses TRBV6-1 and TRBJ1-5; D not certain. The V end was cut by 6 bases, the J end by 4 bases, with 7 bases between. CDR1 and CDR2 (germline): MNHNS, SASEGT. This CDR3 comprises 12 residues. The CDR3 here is CASSHKNQPQHF. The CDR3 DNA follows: TGTGCCAGCAGCCATAAAAATCAGCCCCAGCATTTT.

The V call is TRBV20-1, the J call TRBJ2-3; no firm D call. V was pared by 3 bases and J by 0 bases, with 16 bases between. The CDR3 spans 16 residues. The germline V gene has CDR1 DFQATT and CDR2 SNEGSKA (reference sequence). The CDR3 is CSASPIVGPSTDTQYF. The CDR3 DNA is TGCAGTGCTAGTCCTATCGTGGGCCCTAGCACAGATACGCAGTATTTT.

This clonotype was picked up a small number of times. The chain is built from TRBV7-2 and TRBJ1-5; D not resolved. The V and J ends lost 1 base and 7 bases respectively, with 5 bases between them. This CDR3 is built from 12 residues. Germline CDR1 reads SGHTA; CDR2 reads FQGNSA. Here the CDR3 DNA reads TGTGCCAGCAGCTTAGAGTGGCAGCCCCAGCATTTT. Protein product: CASSLEWQPQHF.

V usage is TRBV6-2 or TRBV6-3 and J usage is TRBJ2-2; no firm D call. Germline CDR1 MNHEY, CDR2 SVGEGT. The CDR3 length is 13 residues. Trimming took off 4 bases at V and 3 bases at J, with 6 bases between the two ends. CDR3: CASSFKDTGELFF. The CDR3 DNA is TGTGCCAGCAGTTTCAAGGACACCGGGGAGCTGTTTTTT.

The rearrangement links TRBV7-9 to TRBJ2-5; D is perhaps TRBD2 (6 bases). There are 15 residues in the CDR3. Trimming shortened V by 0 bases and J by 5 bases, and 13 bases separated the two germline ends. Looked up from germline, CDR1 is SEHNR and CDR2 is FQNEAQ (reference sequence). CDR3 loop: CASSLALEGAETQYF. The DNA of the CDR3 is TGTGCCAGCAGCTTAGCTCTGGAGGGCGCGGAGACCCAGTACTTC.

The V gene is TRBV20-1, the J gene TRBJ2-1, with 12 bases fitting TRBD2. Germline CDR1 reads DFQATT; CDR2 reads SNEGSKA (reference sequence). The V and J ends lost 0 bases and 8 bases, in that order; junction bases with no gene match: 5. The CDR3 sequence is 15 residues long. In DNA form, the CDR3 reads TGCAGTGCTAGAGATTTCAGGACTAGCGGGGATGAGCAGTTCTTC. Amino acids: CSARDFRTSGDEQFF.

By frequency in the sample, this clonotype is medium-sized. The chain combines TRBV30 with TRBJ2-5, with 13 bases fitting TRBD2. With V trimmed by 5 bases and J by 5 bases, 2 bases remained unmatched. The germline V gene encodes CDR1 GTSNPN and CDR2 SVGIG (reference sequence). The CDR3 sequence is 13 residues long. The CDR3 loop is CAWGLAGAETQYF. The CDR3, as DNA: TGTGCCTGGGGACTAGCGGGAGCCGAGACCCAGTACTTC.

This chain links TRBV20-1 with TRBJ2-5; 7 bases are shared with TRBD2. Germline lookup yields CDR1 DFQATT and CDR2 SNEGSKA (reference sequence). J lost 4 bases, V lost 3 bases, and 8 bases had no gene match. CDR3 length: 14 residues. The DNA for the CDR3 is TGCAGTGCTAGCCGGGAGGTGAAGGGAGAGACCCAGTACTTC. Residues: CSASREVKGETQYF.